Each of the 3 T cell receptor beta chains below was sequenced from the same sample in a study of cytomegalovirus exposure and HLA in healthy donors. 60 Vbeta and 13 Jbeta primers were used in PCR. Using immunoSEQ multiplex PCR, the repertoire was profiled, and TCRdb retains in-frame clones only, with some absent. The profile shows 180,000 or so clones, 82% of them singletons. The material sequenced was PBMCs. Receptor source: a man aged 40-49 years in good health and CMV-seronegative.

This chain links TRBV5-4 with TRBJ1-1, with TRBD1 identical over 11 bases. V shed 4 bases and J 1 base; nucleotides not matched to a gene: 9. Germline V gives CDR1 SGHNT, CDR2 YYREEE (reference sequence). CDR3 length: 17 residues. CDR3 nucleotide sequence: TGTGCCAGCAGCAGAGGGACAGGGGGAACGAAGAACACTGAAGCTTTCTTT. Amino acids: CASSRGTGGTKNTEAFF.

The rearrangement links TRBV9 to TRBJ1-1; D is unresolved. Germline V gene lookup returns CDR1 SGDLS and CDR2 YYNGEE. CDR3 length equals 15 residues. V lost 3 bases and J 1 base, leaving 13 bases between the germline ends. In nucleotides, the CDR3 is TGTGCCAGCAGCGCCTACGACACTGGGAACACTGAAGCTTTCTTT. Translation: CASSAYDTGNTEAFF.

V and J are TRBV5-6 and TRBJ2-1, with D possibly TRBD2 on 6 matching bases. Germline CDR1 is SGHDT and CDR2 is YYEEEE. This CDR3 contains 14 residues. V gave up 7 bases and J gave up 10 bases, with 21 bases separating them. This CDR3 is CASQAGLGYGEQFF. As DNA, the CDR3 is TGTGCCAGCCAGGCGGGACTGGGGTACGGGGAGCAGTTCTTC.